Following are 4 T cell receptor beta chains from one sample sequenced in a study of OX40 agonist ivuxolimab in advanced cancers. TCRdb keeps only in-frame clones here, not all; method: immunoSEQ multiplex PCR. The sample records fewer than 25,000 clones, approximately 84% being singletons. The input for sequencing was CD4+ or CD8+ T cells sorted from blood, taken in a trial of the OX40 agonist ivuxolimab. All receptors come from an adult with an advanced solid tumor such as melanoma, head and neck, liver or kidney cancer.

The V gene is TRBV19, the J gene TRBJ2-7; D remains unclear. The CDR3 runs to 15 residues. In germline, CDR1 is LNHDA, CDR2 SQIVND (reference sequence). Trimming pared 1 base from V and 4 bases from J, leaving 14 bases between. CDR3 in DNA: TGTGCCAGTAGTATAGGAATCATCAGGCTTTACGAGCAGTACTTC. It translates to CASSIGIIRLYEQYF. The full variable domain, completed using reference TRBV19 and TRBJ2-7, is DGGITQSPKYLFRKEGQNVTLSCEQNLNHDAMYWYRQDPGQGLRLIYYSQIVNDFQKGDIAEGYSVSREKKESFPLTVTSAQKNPTAFYLCASSIGIIRLYEQYFGPGTRLTVT.

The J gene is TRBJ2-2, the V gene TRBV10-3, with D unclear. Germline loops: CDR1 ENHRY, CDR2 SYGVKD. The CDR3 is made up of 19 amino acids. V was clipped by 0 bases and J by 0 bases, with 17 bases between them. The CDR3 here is CAISESRVGRTANTGELFF. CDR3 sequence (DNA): TGTGCCATCAGTGAGTCTAGGGTCGGTAGGACCGCGAACACCGGGGAGCTGTTTTTT.

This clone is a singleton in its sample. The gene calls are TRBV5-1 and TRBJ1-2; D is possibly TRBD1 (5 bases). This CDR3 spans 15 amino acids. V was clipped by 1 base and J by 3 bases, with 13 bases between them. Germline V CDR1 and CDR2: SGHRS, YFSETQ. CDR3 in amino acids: CASSLYRRAYYGYTF. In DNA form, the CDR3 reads TGCGCCAGCAGCTTGTATCGCAGGGCGTACTATGGCTACACCTTC.

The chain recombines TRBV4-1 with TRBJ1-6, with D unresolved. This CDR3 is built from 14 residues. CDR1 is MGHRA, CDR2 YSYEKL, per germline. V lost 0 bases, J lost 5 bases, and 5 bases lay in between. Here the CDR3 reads CASSQDGDNSPLHF. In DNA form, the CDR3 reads TGCGCCAGCAGCCAAGACGGCGATAATTCACCCCTCCACTTT.